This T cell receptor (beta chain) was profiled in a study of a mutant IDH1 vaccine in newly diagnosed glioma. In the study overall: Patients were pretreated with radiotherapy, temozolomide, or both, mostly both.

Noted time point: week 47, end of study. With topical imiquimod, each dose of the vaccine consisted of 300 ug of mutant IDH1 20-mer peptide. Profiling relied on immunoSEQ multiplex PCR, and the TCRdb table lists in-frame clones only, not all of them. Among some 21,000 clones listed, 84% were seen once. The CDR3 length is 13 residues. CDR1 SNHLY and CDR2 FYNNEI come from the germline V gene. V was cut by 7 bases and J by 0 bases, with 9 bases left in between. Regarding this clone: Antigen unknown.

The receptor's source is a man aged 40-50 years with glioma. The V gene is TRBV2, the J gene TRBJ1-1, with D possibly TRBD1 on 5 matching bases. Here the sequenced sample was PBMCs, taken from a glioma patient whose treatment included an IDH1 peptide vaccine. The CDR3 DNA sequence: TGTGCCAGCACTCTAGGGGTGAACACTGAAGCTTTCTTT. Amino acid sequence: CASTLGVNTEAFF. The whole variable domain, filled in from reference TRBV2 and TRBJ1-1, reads EPEVTQTPSHQVTQMGQEVILRCVPISNHLYFYWYRQILGQKVEFLVSFYNNEISEKSEIFDDQFSVERPDGSNFTLKIRSTKLEDSAMYFCASTLGVNTEAFFGQGTRLTVV.